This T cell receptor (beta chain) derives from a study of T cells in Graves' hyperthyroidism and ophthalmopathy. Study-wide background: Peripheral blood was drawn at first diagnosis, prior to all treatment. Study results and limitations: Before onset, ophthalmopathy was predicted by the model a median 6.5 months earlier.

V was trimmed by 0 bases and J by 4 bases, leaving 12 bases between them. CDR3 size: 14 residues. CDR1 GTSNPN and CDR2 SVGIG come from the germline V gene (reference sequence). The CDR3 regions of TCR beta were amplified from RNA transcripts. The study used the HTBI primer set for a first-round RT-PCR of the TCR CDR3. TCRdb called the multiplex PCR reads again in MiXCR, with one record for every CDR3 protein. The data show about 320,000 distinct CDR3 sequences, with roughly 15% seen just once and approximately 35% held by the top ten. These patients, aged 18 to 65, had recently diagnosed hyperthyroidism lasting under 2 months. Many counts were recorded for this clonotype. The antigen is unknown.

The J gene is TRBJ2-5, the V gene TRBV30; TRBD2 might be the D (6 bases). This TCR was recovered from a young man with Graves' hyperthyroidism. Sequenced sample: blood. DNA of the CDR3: TGTGCCTGGAGTGTCGGGGGAGGTTCAGAGACCCAGTACTTC. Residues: CAWSVGGGSETQYF.